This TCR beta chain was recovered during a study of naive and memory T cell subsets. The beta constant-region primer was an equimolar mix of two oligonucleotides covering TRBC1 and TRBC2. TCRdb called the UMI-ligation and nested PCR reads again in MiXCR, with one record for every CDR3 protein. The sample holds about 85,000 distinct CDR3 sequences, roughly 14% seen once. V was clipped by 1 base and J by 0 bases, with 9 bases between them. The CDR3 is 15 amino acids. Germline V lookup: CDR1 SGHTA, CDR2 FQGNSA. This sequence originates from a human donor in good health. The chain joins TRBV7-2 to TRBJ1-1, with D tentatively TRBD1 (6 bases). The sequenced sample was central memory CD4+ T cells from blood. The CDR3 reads CASSLGGHLNTEAFF. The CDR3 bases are TGTGCCAGCAGCTTAGGGGGACATTTGAACACTGAAGCTTTCTTT.